This TCR beta chain came from a study of radiotherapy plus CTLA-4 blockade in lung cancer. Study results and limitations: TCR clones originating in tumors grew in number in blood after radiotherapy plus ipilimumab.

Lung cancer patients with chemo-refractory metastatic non-small-cell disease were given focal radiation plus CTLA-4 blockade with ipilimumab. Libraries were prepared by immunoSEQ multiplex PCR; TCRdb keeps only in-frame clonotypes and omits some of them. The table lists about 85,000 clones, about 90% of them singletons. The ends lost 5 bases at V and 0 bases at J; junction bases unmatched: 10. This CDR3 spans 19 amino acids. CDR1 SEHNR and CDR2 FQNEAQ come from the germline V gene (reference sequence). This clone has a single count. The antigen remains undetermined. Sample: peripheral blood, taken from a patient treated with radiotherapy plus ipilimumab. The TCR comes from a human donor with non-small cell lung cancer who had a partial response to radiotherapy plus ipilimumab. The chain links TRBV7-9 to TRBJ2-7; 16 positions match TRBD2. CDR3 nucleotides: TGTGCCAGCAGCACGGCGGGACTAGCGGGAGGGCCCTACTCCTACGAGCAGTACTTC. Translation: CASSTAGLAGGPYSYEQYF.